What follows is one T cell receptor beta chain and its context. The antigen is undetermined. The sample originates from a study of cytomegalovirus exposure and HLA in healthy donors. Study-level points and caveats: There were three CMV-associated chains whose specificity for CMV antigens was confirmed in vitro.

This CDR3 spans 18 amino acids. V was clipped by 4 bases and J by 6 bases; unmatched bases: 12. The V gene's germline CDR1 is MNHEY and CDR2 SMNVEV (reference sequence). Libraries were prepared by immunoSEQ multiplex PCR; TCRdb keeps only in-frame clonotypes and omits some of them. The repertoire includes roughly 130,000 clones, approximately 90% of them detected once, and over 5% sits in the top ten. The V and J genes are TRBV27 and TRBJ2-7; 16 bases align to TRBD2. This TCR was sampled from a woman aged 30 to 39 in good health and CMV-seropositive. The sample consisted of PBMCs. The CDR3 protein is CASSWRRGTSGRDGEQYF. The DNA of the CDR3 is TGTGCCAGCAGTTGGCGGCGGGGGACTAGCGGGAGGGATGGCGAGCAGTACTTC.